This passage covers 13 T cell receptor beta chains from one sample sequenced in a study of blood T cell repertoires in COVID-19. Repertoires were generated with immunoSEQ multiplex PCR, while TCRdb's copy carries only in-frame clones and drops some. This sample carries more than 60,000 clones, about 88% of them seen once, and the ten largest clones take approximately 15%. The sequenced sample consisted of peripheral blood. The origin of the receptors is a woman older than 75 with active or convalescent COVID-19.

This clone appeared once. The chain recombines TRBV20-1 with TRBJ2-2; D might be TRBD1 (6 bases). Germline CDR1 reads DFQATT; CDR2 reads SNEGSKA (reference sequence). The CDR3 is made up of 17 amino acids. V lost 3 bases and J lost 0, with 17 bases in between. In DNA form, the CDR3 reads TGCAGTGCTAGTATGCAACAGGGCCCCTCGAACACCGGGGAGCTGTTTTTT. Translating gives CSASMQQGPSNTGELFF.

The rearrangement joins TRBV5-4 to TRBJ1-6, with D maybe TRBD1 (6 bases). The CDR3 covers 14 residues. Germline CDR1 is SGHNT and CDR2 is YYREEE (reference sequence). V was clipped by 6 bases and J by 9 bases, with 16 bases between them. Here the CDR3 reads CASTWGQGGSPLHF. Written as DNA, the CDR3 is TGTGCCAGCACCTGGGGGCAGGGCGGTTCACCCCTCCACTTT.

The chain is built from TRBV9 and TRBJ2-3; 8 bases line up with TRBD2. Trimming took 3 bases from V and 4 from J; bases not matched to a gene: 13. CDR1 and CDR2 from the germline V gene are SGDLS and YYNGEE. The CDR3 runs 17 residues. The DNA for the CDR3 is TGTGCCAGCAGCGCCCTCCCCGGGGGGGCGGTAGCAGATACGCAGTATTTT. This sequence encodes CASSALPGGAVADTQYF.

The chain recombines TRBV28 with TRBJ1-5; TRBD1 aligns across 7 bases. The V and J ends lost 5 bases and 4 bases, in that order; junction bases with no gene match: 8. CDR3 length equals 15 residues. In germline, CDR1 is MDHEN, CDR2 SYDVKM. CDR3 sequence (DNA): TGTGCCAGCAGTCCCACAGGGGTTACGAATCAGCCCCAGCATTTT. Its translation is CASSPTGVTNQPQHF.

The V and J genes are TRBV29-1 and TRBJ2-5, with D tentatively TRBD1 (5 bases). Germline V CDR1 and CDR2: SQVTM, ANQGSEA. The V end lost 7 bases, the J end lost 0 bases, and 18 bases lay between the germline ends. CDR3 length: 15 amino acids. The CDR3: CSAARGTMYQETQYF. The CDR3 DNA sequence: TGCAGCGCCGCAAGGGGCACGATGTACCAAGAGACCCAGTACTTC.

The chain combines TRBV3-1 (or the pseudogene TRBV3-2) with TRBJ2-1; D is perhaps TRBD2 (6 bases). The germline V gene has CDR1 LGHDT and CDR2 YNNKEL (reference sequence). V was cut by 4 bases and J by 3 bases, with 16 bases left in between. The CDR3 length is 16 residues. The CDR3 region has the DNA TGTGCCAGCAGCCCAGACGGGAGACTGGACTACAATGAGCAGTTCTTC. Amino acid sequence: CASSPDGRLDYNEQFF.

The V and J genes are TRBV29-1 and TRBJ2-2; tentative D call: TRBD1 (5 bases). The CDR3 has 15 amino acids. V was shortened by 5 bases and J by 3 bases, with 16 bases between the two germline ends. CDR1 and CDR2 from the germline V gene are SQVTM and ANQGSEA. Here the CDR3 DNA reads TGCAGCGTTTCCCCTTGGGGCAAGGACACCGGGGAGCTGTTTTTT. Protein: CSVSPWGKDTGELFF.

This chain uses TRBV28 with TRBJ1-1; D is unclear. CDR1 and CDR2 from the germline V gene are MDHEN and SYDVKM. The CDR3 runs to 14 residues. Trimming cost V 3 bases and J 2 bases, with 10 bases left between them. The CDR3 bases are TGTGCCAGCAGTTTCCGGGGAAAAAACACTGAAGCTTTCTTT. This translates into CASSFRGKNTEAFF.

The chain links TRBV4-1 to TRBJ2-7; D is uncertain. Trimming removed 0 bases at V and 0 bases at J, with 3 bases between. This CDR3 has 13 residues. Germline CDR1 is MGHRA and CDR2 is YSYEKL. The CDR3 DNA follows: TGCGCCAGCAGCCAAGACTCCTCCTACGAGCAGTACTTC. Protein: CASSQDSSYEQYF.

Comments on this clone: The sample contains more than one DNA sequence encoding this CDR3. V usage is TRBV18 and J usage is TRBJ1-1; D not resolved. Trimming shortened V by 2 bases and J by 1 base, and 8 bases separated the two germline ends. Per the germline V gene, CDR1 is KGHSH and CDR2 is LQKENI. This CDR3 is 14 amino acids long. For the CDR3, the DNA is TGTGCCAGCTCACCAGGGCAGGAGAACACTGAAGCTTTCTTT. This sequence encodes CASSPGQENTEAFF.

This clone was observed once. The CDR3 region is CASSWEQGNEQYF. CDR3 DNA: TGTGCCAGCAGCTGGGAACAGGGAAACGAGCAGTACTTC. The V gene is TRBV7-3, the J gene TRBJ2-7; weak D call: TRBD1 (6 bases). Germline CDR1 is SGHTA and CDR2 is FQGTGA. Trimming took off 4 bases at V and 5 bases at J, with 12 bases between the two ends. This CDR3 spans 13 amino acids.

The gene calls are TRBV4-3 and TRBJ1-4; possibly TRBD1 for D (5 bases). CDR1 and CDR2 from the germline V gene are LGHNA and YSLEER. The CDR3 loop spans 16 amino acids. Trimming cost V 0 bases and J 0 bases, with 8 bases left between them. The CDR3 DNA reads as TGCGCCAGCAGCCAAGAGGCAGGGCCAACTAATGAAAAACTGTTTTTT. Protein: CASSQEAGPTNEKLFF.

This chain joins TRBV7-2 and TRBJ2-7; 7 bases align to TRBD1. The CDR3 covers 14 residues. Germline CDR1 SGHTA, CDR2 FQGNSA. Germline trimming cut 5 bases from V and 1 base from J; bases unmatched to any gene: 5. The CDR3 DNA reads TGTGCCAGCAGCGAAGAGGGACAGTCCTACGAGCAGTACTTC. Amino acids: CASSEEGQSYEQYF. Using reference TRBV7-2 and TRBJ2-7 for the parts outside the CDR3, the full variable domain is GAGVSQSPSNKVTEKGKDVELRCDPISGHTALYWYRQSLGQGLEFLIYFQGNSAPDKSGLPSDRFSAERTGGSVSTLTIQRTQQEDSAVYLCASSEEGQSYEQYFGPGTRLTVT.